One T cell receptor beta chain is described in this entry. Nashville, Tennessee was home to all donors, who were Caucasian adults. V dropped 0 bases and J dropped 12 bases, with 12 bases sitting between them. This CDR3 comprises 13 residues. Per germline, CDR1 LGHNA and CDR2 YNFKEQ. This sample was taken from a study of shared clonotypes between healthy human individuals. At a deep level, the assay was run. Genomic DNA of every subset was divided equally among multiple immunoSEQ plates. The data were produced by immunoSEQ multiplex PCR, yet TCRdb's version contains in-frame clones alone and is incomplete. The table has a few million clones, 90% to 95% seen once.

This sequence originates from a man aged 18 to 29 in good health. Some clones in this sample may be carry-over from other donors' samples. The sequencing input was naive CD4+ T cells from PBMCs. Specified subset: CD45RA+ positively selected. The chain joins TRBV4-2 to TRBJ2-1; D ambiguous. The CDR3 loop is CASSQDPQRVQFF. The DNA of the CDR3 is TGTGCCAGCAGCCAAGATCCCCAGCGTGTGCAGTTCTTC.